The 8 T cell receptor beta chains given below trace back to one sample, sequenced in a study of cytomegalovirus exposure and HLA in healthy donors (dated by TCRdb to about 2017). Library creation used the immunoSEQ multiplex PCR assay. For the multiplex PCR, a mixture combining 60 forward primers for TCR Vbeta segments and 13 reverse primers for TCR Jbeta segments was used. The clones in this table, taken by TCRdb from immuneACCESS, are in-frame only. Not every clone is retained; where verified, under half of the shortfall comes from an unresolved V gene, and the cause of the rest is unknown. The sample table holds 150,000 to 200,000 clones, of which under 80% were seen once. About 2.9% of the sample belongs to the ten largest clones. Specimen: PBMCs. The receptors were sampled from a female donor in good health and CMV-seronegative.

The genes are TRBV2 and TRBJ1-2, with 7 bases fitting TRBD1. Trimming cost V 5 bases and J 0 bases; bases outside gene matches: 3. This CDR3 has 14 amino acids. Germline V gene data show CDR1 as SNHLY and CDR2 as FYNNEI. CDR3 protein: CASSPGQSNYGYTF. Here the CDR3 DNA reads TGTGCCAGCAGTCCGGGACAGTCTAACTATGGCTACACCTTC.

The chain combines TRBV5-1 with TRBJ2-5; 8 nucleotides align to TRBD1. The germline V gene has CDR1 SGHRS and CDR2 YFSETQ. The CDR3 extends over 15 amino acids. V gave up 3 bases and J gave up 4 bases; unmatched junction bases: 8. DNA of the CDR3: TGCGCCAGCAGCTCGGGCGGGACAGGCGGAGAGACCCAGTACTTC. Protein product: CASSSGGTGGETQYF.

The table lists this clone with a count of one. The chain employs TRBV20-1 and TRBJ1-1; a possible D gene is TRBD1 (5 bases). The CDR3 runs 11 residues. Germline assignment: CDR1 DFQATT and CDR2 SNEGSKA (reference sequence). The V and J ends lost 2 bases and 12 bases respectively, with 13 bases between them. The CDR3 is CSARQGSPPFF. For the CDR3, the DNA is TGCAGTGCTAGACAGGGCTCGCCCCCTTTCTTT.

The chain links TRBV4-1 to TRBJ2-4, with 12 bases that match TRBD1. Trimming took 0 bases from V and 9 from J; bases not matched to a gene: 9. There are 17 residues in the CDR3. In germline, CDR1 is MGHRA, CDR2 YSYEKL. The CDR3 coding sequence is TGCGCCAGCAGCCAAGAACCGGGGACAGGGGGCAGGGGCATTCAGTACTTC. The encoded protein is CASSQEPGTGGRGIQYF.

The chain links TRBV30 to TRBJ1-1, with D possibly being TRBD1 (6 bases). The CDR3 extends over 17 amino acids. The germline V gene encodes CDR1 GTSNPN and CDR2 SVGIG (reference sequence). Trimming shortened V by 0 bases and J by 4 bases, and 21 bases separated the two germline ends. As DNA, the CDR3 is TGTGCCTGGAGTGTATTCGCTGTGCGGCAGGGGACCACTGAAGCTTTCTTT. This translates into CAWSVFAVRQGTTEAFF. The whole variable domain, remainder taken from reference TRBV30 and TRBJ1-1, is SQTIHQWPATLVQPVGSPLSLECTVEGTSNPNLYWYRQAAGRGLQLLFYSVGIGQISSEVPQNLSASRPQDRQFILSSKKLLLSDSGFYLCAWSVFAVRQGTTEAFFGQGTRLTVV.

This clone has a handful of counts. The CDR3, as DNA: TGTGCCAGCAGCAAAGGGACACCCCCCTACGAGCAGTACTTC. It translates to CASSKGTPPYEQYF. The chain is built from TRBV2 and TRBJ2-7; maybe TRBD1 (6 bases). The ends were cut back, 6 bases at V and 2 bases at J, with 14 bases in the middle. This CDR3 region has 14 residues. Germline CDR1 reads SNHLY; CDR2 reads FYNNEI. The whole variable domain, filled in from reference TRBV2 and TRBJ2-7, reads EPEVTQTPSHQVTQMGQEVILRCVPISNHLYFYWYRQILGQKVEFLVSFYNNEISEKSEIFDDQFSVERPDGSNFTLKIRSTKLEDSAMYFCASSKGTPPYEQYFGPGTRLTVT.

The CDR3 coding sequence is TGTGCCTGGAATCGCCAGGGGGCGAACACTGAAGCTTTCTTT. Its protein product is CAWNRQGANTEAFF. The rearrangement uses TRBV30 and TRBJ1-1; 8 nucleotides line up with TRBD1. Looked up from germline, CDR1 is GTSNPN and CDR2 is SVGIG (reference sequence). V dropped 4 bases and J dropped 1; count of bases not matched to a gene: 5. The CDR3 contains 14 residues.

Here the CDR3 DNA reads TGCGCCAGCAGCCAACCGGACAGGGCCAATGAGCAGTTCTTC. Protein product: CASSQPDRANEQFF. V is TRBV4-1 and J is TRBJ2-1, with TRBD1 identical over 8 bases. The V and J ends lost 2 bases and 6 bases, in that order; junction bases with no gene match: 3. CDR3 size: 14 residues. Germline CDR1 MGHRA, CDR2 YSYEKL.